This T cell receptor beta chain was identified in a study of blood T cells in healthy people across ages. For the second PCR, which ran for roughly 7 to 11 cycles, a sample-barcoded 5' primer and a J-beta primer mix were used. TCRdb processed the 5' RACE reads anew with MiXCR; each CDR3 protein has one entry. Of over 1.5 million distinct CDR3 sequences in the sample, around 50% were seen once. This clonotype was sampled from a woman in her forties in good health. Source material: blood.

CDR3 DNA sequence: TGCAGTGCTCTAGTTAGAACAGGGGAGAGGGGCGATGGCTACACCTTC. It specifies CSALVRTGERGDGYTF. The chain is built from TRBV20-1 and TRBJ1-2, with 7 bases aligning to TRBD1. CDR3 length: 16 amino acids. From germline, CDR1 is DFQATT and CDR2 SNEGSKA (reference sequence). The V segment lost 5 bases and the J segment 6 bases; nucleotides outside the gene matches: 18.